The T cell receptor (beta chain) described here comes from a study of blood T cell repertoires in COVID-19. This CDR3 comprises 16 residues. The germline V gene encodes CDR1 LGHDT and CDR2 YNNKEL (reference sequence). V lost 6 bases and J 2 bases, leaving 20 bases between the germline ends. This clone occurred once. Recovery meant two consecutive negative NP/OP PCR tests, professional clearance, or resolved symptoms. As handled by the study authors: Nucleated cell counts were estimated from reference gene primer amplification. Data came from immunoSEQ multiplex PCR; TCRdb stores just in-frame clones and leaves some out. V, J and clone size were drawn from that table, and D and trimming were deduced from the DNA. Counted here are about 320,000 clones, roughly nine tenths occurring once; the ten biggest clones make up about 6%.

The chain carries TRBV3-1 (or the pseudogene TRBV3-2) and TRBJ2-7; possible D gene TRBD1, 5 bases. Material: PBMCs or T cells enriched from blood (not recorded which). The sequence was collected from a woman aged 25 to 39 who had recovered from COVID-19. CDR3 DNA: TGTGCCAGCAGTAAAAGCATTCAACAGGTCCCCTACGAGCAGTACTTC. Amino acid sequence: CASSKSIQQVPYEQYF.